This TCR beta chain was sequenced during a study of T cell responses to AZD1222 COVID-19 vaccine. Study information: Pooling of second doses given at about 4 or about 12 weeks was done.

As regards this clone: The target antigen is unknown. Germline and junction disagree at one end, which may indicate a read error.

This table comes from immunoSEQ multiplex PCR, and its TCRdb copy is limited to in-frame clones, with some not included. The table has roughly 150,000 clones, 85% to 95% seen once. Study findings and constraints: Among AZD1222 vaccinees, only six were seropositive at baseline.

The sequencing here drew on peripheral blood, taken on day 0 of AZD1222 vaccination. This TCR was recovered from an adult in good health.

CDR3 in DNA: TGTGCCAGCAGGGAAGGACTAGCCGCTGAGACCCAGTACTTC. Translated: CASREGLAAETQYF. The J gene is TRBJ2-5, the V gene TRBV2, with 8 nucleotides matching TRBD2. Per germline, CDR1 SNHLY and CDR2 FYNNEI. The CDR3 extends over 14 amino acids.